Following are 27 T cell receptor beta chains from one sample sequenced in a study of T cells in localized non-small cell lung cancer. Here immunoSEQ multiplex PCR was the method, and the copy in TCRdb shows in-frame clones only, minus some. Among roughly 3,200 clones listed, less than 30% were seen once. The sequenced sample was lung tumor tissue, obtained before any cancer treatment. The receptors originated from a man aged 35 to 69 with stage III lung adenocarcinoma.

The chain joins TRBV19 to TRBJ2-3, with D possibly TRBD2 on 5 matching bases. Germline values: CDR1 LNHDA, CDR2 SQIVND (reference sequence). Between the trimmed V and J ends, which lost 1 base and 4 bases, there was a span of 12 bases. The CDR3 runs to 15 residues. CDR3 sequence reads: CASSIGSGVADTQYF. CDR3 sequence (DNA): TGTGCCAGTAGTATAGGAAGCGGAGTTGCAGATACGCAGTATTTT.

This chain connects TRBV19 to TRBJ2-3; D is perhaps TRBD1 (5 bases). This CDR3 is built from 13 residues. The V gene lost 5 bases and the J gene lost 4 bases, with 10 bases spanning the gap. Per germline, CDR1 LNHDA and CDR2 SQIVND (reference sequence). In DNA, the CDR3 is TGTGCCAGTAGTTCCAGGGTCCCAGATACGCAGTATTTT. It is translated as CASSSRVPDTQYF.

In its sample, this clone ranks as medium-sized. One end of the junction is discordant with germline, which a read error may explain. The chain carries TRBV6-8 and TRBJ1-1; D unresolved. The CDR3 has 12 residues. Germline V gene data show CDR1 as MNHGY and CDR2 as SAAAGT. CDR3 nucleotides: TGTGCCATCAGTGTCGGCGGAACTGAAGCTTTCTTT. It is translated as CAISVGGTEAFF.

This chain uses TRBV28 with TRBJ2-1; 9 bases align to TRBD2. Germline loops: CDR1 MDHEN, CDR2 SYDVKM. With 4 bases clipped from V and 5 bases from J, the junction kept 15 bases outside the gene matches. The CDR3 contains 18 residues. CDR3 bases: TGTGCCAGCAGTTCGAGGTGGAGGGCGGGAGGGCCCCACAATGAGCAGTTCTTC. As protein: CASSSRWRAGGPHNEQFF.

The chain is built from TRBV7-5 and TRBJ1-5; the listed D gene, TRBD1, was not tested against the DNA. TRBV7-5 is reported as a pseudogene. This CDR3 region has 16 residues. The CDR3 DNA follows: TGTGCCAGCAGTTCGACAGGGGCTAGCAGCAATCAGCCCCAGCATTTT. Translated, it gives CASSSTGASSNQPQHF.

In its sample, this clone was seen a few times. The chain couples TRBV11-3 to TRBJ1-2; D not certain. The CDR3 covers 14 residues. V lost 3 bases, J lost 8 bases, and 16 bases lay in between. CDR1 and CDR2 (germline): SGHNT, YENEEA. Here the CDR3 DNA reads TGTGCCAGCAGCTTGTATCAAGCGGTGGGAGGCTACACCTTC. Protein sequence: CASSLYQAVGGYTF.

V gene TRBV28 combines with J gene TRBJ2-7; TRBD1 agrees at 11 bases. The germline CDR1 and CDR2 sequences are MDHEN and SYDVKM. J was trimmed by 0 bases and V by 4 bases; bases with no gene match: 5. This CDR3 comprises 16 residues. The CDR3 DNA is TGTGCCAGCAGTTCAGGACAGGGGGCACCCTCCTACGAGCAGTACTTC. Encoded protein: CASSSGQGAPSYEQYF.

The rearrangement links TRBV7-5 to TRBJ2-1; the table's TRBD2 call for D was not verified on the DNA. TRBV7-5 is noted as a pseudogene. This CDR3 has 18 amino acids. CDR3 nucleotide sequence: TGTGCCAGCAGCTTAGATCAGGGAGGGAGTAGAGCTAGCAATGAGCAGTTCTTC. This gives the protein CASSLDQGGSRASNEQFF.

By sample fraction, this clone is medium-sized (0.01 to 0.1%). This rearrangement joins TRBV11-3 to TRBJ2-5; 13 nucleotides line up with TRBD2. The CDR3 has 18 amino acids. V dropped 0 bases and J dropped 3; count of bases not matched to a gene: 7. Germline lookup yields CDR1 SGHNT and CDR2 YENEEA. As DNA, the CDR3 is TGTGCCAGCAGCTTAGACGGACTAGCGGGAGTTAAGAAAGAGACCCAGTACTTC. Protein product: CASSLDGLAGVKKETQYF. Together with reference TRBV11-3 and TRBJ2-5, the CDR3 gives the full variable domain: EAGVVQSPRYKIIEKKQPVAFWCNPISGHNTLYWYLQNLGQGPELLIRYENEEAVDDSQLPKDRFSAERLKGVDSTLKIQPAELGDSAVYLCASSLDGLAGVKKETQYFGPGTRLLVL.

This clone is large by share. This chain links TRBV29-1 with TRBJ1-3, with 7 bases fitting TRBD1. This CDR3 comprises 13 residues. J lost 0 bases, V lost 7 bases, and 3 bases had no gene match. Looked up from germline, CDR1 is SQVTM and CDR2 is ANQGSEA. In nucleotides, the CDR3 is TGCAGCGCACAGGGGTCCTCTGGAAACACCATATATTTT. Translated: CSAQGSSGNTIYF.

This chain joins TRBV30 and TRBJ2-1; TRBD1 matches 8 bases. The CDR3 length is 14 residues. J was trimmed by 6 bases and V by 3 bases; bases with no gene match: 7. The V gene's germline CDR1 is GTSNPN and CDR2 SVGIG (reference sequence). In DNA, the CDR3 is TGTGCCTGGAGGGGGACAGGTCAGCGCAATGAGCAGTTCTTC. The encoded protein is CAWRGTGQRNEQFF.

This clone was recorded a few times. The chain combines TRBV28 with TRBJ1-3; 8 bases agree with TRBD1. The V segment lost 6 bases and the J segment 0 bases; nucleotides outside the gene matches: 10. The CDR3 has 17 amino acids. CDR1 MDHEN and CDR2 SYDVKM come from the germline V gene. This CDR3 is CASSPKLTGGSGNTIYF. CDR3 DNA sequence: TGTGCCAGCAGCCCTAAACTTACAGGGGGCTCTGGAAACACCATATATTTT.

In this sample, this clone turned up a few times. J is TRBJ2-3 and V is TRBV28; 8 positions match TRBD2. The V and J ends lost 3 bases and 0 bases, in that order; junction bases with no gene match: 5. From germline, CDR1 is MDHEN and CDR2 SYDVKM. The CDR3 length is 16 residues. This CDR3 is CASSLGSGISTDTQYF. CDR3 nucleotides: TGTGCCAGCAGTTTGGGTAGCGGGATAAGCACAGATACGCAGTATTTT. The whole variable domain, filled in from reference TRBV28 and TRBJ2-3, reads DVKVTQSSRYLVKRTGEKVFLECVQDMDHENMFWYRQDPGLGLRLIYFSYDVKMKEKGDIPEGYSVSREKKERFSLILESASTNQTSMYLCASSLGSGISTDTQYFGPGTRLTVL.

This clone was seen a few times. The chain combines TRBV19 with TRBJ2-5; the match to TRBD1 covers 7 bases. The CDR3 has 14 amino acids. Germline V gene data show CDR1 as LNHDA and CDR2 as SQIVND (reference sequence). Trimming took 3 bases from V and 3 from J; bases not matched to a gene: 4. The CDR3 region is CASSMRTGEETQYF. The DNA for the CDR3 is TGTGCCAGTAGTATGAGGACAGGAGAAGAGACCCAGTACTTC. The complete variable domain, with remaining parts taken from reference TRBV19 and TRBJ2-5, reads DGGITQSPKYLFRKEGQNVTLSCEQNLNHDAMYWYRQDPGQGLRLIYYSQIVNDFQKGDIAEGYSVSREKKESFPLTVTSAQKNPTAFYLCASSMRTGEETQYFGPGTRLLVL.

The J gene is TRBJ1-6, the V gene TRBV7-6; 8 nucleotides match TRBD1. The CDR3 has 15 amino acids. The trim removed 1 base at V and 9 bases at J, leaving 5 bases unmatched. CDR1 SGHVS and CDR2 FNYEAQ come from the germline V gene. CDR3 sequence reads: CASSLDAGGRSPLHF. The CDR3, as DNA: TGTGCCAGCAGCTTAGACGCAGGGGGCCGTTCACCCCTCCACTTT.

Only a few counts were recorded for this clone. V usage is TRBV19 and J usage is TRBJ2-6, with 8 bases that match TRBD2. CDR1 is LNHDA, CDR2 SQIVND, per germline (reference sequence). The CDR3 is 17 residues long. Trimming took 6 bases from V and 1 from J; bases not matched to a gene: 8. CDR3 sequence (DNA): TGTGCCAGTAGAGAGCATGCGGGGGGTTCTGGGGCCAACGTCCTGACTTTC. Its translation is CASREHAGGSGANVLTF. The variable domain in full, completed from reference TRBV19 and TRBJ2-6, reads DGGITQSPKYLFRKEGQNVTLSCEQNLNHDAMYWYRQDPGQGLRLIYYSQIVNDFQKGDIAEGYSVSREKKESFPLTVTSAQKNPTAFYLCASREHAGGSGANVLTFGAGSRLTVL.

The CDR3 loop reads CASSPDGGAYEQYF. The CDR3 DNA reads TGTGCCAGCAGCCCGGACGGTGGGGCGTACGAGCAGTACTTC. This chain uses TRBV6-8 with TRBJ2-7, with D perhaps matching TRBD1 (5 bases). Germline values: CDR1 MNHGY, CDR2 SAAAGT. The V end lost 6 bases, the J end lost 4 bases, and 16 bases lay between the germline ends. The CDR3 loop spans 14 amino acids.

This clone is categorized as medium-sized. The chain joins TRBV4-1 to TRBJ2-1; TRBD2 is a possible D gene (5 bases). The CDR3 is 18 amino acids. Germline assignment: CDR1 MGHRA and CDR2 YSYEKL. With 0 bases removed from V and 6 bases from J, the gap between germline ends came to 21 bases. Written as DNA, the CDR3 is TGCGCCAGCAGCCAAGATTACACCCAGCGGTCCCTGTGCAATGAGCAGTTCTTC. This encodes CASSQDYTQRSLCNEQFF.

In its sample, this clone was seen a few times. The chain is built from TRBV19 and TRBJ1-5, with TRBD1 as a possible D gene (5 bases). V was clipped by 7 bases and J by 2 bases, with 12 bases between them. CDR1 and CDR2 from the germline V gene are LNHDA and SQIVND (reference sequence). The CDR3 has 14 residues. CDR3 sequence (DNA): TGTGCCAGTATCCCGGGCAGGGGCAATCAGCCCCAGCATTTT. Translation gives CASIPGRGNQPQHF. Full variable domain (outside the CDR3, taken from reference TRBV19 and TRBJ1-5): DGGITQSPKYLFRKEGQNVTLSCEQNLNHDAMYWYRQDPGQGLRLIYYSQIVNDFQKGDIAEGYSVSREKKESFPLTVTSAQKNPTAFYLCASIPGRGNQPQHFGDGTRLSIL.

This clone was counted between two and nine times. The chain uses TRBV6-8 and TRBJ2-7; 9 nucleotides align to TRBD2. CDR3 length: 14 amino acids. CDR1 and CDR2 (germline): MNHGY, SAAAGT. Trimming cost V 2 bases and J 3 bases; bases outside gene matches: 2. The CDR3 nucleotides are TGTGCCAGCAGTTACGGAGCGGGAGGCTACGAGCAGTACTTC. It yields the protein CASSYGAGGYEQYF.

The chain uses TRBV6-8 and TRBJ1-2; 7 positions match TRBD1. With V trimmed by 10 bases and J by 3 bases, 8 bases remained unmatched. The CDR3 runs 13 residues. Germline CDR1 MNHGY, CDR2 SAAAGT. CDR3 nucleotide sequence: TGTGCCATCAGGGGGAGGGTTGACTATGGCTACACCTTC. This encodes CAIRGRVDYGYTF.

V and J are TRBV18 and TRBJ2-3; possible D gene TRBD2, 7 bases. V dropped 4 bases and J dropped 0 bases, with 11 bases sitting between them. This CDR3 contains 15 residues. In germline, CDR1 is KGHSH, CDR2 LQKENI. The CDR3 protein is CASSRGGQSTDTQYF. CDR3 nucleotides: TGTGCCAGCTCACGGGGGGGCCAAAGCACAGATACGCAGTATTTT.

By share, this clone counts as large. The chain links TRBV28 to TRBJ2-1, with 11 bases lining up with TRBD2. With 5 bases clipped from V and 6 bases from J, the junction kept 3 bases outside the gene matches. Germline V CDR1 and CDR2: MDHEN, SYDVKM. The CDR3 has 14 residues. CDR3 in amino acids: CASSPGLAGNEQFF. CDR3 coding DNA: TGTGCCAGCAGTCCTGGACTAGCGGGCAATGAGCAGTTCTTC.

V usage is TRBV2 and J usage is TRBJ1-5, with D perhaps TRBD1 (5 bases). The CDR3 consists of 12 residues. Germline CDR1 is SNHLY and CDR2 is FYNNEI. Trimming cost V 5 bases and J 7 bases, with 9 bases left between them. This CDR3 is CASSIGVQPQHF. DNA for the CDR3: TGTGCCAGCAGTATAGGGGTACAGCCCCAGCATTTT.

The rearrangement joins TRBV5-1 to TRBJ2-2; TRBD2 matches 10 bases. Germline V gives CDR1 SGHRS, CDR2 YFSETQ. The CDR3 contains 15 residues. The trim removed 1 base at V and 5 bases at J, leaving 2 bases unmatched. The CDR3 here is CASSLTSGETGELFF. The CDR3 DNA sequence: TGCGCCAGCAGCTTGACTAGCGGGGAAACCGGGGAGCTGTTTTTT. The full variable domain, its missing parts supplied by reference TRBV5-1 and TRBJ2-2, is KAGVTQTPRYLIKTRGQQVTLSCSPISGHRSVSWYQQTPGQGLQFLFEYFSETQRNKGNFPGRFSGRQFSNSRSEMNVSTLELGDSALYLCASSLTSGETGELFFGEGSRLTVL.

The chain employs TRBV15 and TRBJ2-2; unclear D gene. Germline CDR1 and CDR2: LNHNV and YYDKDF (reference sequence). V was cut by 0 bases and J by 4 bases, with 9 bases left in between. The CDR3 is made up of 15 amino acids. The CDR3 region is CATSRDFQLTGELFF. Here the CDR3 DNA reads TGTGCCACCAGCAGAGATTTCCAGCTCACCGGGGAGCTGTTTTTT.

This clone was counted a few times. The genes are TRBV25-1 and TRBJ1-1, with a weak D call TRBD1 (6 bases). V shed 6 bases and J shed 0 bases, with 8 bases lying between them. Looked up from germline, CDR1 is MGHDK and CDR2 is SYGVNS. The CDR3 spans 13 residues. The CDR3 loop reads CASRDRMNTEAFF. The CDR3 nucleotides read TGTGCCAGCAGGGACAGAATGAACACTGAAGCTTTCTTT.